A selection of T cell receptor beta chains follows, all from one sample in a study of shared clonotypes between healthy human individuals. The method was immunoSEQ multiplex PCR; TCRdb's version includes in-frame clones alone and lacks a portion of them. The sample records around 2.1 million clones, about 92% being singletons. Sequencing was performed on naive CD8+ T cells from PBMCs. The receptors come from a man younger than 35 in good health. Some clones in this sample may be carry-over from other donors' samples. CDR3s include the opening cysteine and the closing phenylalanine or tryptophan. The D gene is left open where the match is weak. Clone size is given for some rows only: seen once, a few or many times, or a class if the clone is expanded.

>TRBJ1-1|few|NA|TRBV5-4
CASIGNTEAFF
TGTGCCAGCATCGGGAACACTGAAGCTTTCTTT
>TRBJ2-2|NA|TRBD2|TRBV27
CASSKGTSGRAPGTGELFF
TGTGCCAGCAGTAAAGGGACTAGCGGGAGGGCCCCGGGGACCGGGGAGCTGTTTTTT
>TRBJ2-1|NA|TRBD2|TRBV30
CAWSPRPSGTNEQFF
TGTGCCTGGAGCCCACGCCCTAGCGGGACCAATGAGCAGTTCTTC
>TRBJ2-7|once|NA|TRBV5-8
CASSLEAGTGSYEQYF
TGTGCCAGCAGCTTGGAGGCAGGGACGGGATCTTACGAGCAGTACTTC
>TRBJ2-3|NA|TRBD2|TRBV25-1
CASSARAGREGPDTQYF
TGTGCCAGCAGTGCCCGCGCGGGGCGGGAGGGCCCAGATACGCAGTATTTT
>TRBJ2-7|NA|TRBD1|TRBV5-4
CASSWGQGARPEQYF
TGTGCCAGCAGCTGGGGACAGGGGGCGCGGCCCGAGCAGTACTTC
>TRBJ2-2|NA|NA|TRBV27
CASSSGVGELFF
TGTGCCAGCAGCTCCGGGGTCGGGGAGCTGTTTTTT
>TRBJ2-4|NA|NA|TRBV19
CASSKGVGAVKNIQYF
TGTGCCAGTAGTAAGGGGGTAGGGGCAGTCAAAAACATTCAGTACTTC
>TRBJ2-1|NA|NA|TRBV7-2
CASSLGQTHHNEQFF
TGTGCCAGCAGCTTAGGCCAAACGCACCACAATGAGCAGTTCTTC
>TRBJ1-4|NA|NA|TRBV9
CASSPFGGGKLFF
TGTGCCAGCAGTCCCTTTGGAGGTGGAAAACTGTTTTTT
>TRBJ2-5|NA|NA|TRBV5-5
CASSLVAAGWETQYF
TGTGCCAGCAGCTTGGTCGCCGCAGGATGGGAGACCCAGTACTTC
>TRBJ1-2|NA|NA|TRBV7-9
CASSSPQGQTSYGYTF
TGTGCCAGCAGCTCCCCACAGGGCCAAACGTCCTATGGCTACACCTTC
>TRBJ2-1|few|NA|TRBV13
CASSLGRQDEQFF
TGTGCCAGCAGCTTAGGCCGGCAAGATGAGCAGTTCTTC
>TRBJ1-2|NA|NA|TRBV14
CASSQVINYGYTF
TGTGCCAGCAGCCAAGTAATTAACTATGGCTACACCTTC
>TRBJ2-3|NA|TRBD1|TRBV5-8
CARSPGQGRLDTQYF
TGTGCCAGGAGCCCGGGACAGGGGCGTTTGGATACGCAGTATTTT
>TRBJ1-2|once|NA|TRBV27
CASSLSGSLYGYTF
TGTGCCAGCAGTTTATCCGGGAGCCTCTATGGCTACACCTTC
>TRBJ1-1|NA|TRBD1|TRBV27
CATQQGLNTEAFF
TGTGCCACCCAACAGGGGTTGAACACTGAAGCTTTCTTT
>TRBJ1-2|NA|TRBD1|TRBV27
CASSFSGTGSGGYTF
TGTGCCAGCAGTTTTTCTGGGACAGGGTCGGGTGGCTACACCTTC
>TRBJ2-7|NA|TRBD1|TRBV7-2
CASSSGQGGYEQYF
TGTGCCAGCAGCTCAGGACAGGGCGGGTACGAGCAGTACTTC
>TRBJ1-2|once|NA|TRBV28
CASSLMWGGGYGYTF
TGTGCCAGCAGTTTGATGTGGGGAGGAGGCTATGGCTACACCTTC
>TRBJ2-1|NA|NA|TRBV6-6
CASSYWGTSYNEQFF
TGTGCCAGCAGTTATTGGGGGACTTCCTACAATGAGCAGTTCTTC
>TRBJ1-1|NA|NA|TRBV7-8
CASSFGTSYTEAFF
TGTGCCAGCAGCTTTGGCACCTCCTACACTGAAGCTTTCTTT
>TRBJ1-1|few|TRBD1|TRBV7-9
CASSLTGTAFMNTEAFF
TGTGCCAGCAGTCTAACCGGGACAGCCTTCATGAACACTGAAGCTTTCTTT
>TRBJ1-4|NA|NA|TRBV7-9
CASSPRWPNEKLFF
TGTGCCAGCAGCCCCCGGTGGCCTAATGAAAAACTGTTTTTT
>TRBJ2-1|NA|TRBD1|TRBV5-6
CASSQGDLFYNEQFF
TGTGCCAGCAGCCAGGGGGACCTTTTTTACAATGAGCAGTTCTTC
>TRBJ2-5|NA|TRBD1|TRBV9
CATPPQGQGRETQYF
TGTGCCACTCCCCCCCAGGGACAGGGGAGGGAGACCCAGTACTTC
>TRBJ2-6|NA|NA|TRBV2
CASSVGGFEANVLTF
TGTGCCAGCAGTGTTGGCGGGTTTGAGGCCAACGTCCTGACTTTC
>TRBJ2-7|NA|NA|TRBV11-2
CASSLGRGSYEQYF
TGTGCCAGCAGCCTCGGGCGGGGCTCCTACGAGCAGTACTTC
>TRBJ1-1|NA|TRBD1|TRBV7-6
CASRPGTGGTEAFF
TGTGCCAGCAGACCCGGGACAGGGGGAACTGAAGCTTTCTTT
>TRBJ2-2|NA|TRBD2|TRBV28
CASSLFGLREGYTGELFF
TGTGCCAGCAGTTTGTTCGGTTTGCGGGAGGGCTACACCGGGGAGCTGTTTTTT
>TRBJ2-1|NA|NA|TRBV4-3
CASSQDYGTYNEQFF
TGCGCCAGCAGCCAAGACTATGGCACCTACAATGAGCAGTTCTTC
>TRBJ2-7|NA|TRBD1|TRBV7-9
CASSSPGQGAEQYF
TGTGCCAGCAGCTCCCCGGGACAGGGGGCCGAGCAGTACTTC
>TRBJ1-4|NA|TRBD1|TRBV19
CASSTDRGPNEKLFF
TGTGCCAGTAGTACGGACAGGGGTCCTAATGAAAAACTGTTTTTT
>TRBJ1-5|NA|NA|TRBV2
CASSKSGTKVDQPQHF
TGTGCCAGCAGCAAATCCGGGACAAAAGTAGATCAGCCCCAGCATTTT
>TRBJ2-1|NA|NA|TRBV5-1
CAAEGGPTGAQFF
TGCGCAGCTGAGGGAGGTCCTACCGGTGCGCAGTTCTTC
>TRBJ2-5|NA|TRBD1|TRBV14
CASSEDRGAQETQYF
TGTGCCAGCAGCGAAGACAGGGGGGCCCAAGAGACCCAGTACTTC
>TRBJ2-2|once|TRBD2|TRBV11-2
CASSHSGKGAGELFF
TGTGCCAGCAGTCATAGCGGGAAGGGAGCCGGGGAGCTGTTTTTT
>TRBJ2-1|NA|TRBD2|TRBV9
CASSVSGTSGYNEQFF
TGTGCCAGCAGCGTATCCGGGACTAGCGGATACAATGAGCAGTTCTTC
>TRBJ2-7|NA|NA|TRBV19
CASSPGRNGYEQYF
TGTGCCAGTTCGCCGGGGCGTAATGGGTACGAGCAGTACTTC
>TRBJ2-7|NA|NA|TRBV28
CASSGGIEQYF
TGTGCCAGCAGTGGGGGGATCGAGCAGTACTTC
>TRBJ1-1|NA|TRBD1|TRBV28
CASRLDRGATEAFF
TGTGCCAGCAGGTTAGACAGGGGGGCCACTGAAGCTTTCTTT